One and the same sample provided the 20 T cell receptor beta chains below, sequenced in a study of neurological immune-mediated disorders. MiXCR, applied by TCRdb to the 5' RACE reads, yields one record per CDR3 protein. The sample contains about 66,000 distinct CDR3 sequences, around 5% of which appear only once. Sequencing was done on a sample of PBMCs. The source is an older woman with multiple sclerosis.

This clonotype was detected ten times or more. DNA for the CDR3: TGTGCCAGCAGTTACTCCAACTACGAGCAGTACTTC. Its translation: CASSYSNYEQYF. V gene TRBV6-2 or TRBV6-3 combines with J gene TRBJ2-7; no clear D gene. Germline CDR1 and CDR2: MNHEY and SVGEGT. The CDR3 is made up of 12 amino acids. V gave up 0 bases and J gave up 3 bases, with 3 bases separating them.

At least ten counts were recorded for this clonotype. This rearrangement joins TRBV3-1 to TRBJ2-7; no clear D gene. CDR3 length equals 13 residues. V lost 1 base and J 7 bases, leaving 11 bases between the germline ends. CDR1 LGHDT and CDR2 YNNKEL come from the germline V gene (reference sequence). CDR3 in amino acids: CASSQGHLREQYF. CDR3 coding DNA: TGTGCCAGCAGCCAAGGCCATCTACGAGAGCAGTACTTC.

The chain recombines TRBV5-1 with TRBJ1-1; no definite D call. V was clipped by 5 bases and J by 1 base, with 9 bases between them. The CDR3 length is 13 residues. Germline V gene sequence: CDR1 SGHRS, CDR2 YFSETQ. This chain's CDR3 is CASRVQENTEAFF. CDR3 nucleotides: TGCGCCAGCAGGGTTCAGGAGAACACTGAAGCTTTCTTT.

This chain's CDR3 is CASSQERLAGGKETQYF. The DNA of the CDR3 is TGTGCCAGCAGCCAAGAAAGGCTAGCGGGAGGGAAGGAGACCCAGTACTTC. The chain links TRBV3-1 to TRBJ2-5, with TRBD2 matching over 12 bases. Germline V gives CDR1 LGHDT, CDR2 YNNKEL (reference sequence). The CDR3 runs to 17 residues. Unmatched junction bases numbered 7, after V lost 0 bases and J lost 5 bases.

This clonotype has only a few counts. The chain couples TRBV6-2 or TRBV6-3 to TRBJ2-4; 8 bases map to TRBD2. The CDR3 has 12 residues. Germline V gives CDR1 MNHEY, CDR2 SVGEGT. V shed 7 bases, J shed 9 bases, and the junction held 5 bases outside the gene matches. Here the CDR3 DNA reads TGTGCCAGCACGGGAGGGGGTAGCATTCAGTACTTC. This gives the protein CASTGGGSIQYF.

This clonotype turned up a few times. V usage is TRBV6-2 or TRBV6-3 and J usage is TRBJ1-5, with TRBD1 as a possible D gene (6 bases). The V gene lost 2 bases and the J gene lost 7 bases, with 9 bases spanning the gap. Germline loops: CDR1 MNHEY, CDR2 SVGEGT. This CDR3 contains 13 residues. CDR3: CASSYEGVQPQHF. CDR3 coding DNA: TGTGCCAGCAGTTACGAGGGGGTCCAGCCCCAGCATTTT.

At least ten counts were recorded for this clonotype. J is TRBJ1-1 and V is TRBV30; D unclear. The CDR3 extends over 13 amino acids. The germline CDR1 and CDR2 sequences are GTSNPN and SVGIG (reference sequence). V gave up 7 bases and J gave up 4 bases, with 16 bases separating them. The CDR3, as DNA: TGTGCCTACTCGAGAGGGAAGCGCACTGAAGCTTTCTTT. Translated, it gives CAYSRGKRTEAFF.

Worth noting for this clonotype: A much bigger clone sits one base away, suggesting this may be a read error. The chain carries TRBV3-1 and TRBJ2-1; D is uncertain. CDR3 size: 11 residues. Germline values: CDR1 LGHDT, CDR2 YNNKEL (reference sequence). In DNA, the CDR3 is TGTGACAGCAGCCACCGGAATGAGCAGTTCTTC. Translation gives CDSSHRNEQFF.

The table lists this clonotype with many counts. The V call is TRBV7-9, the J call TRBJ2-2, with D perhaps given as TRBD1 or TRBD2 (5 bases each). This CDR3 has 14 amino acids. Trimming cost V 7 bases and J 5 bases, with 14 bases left between them. Per the germline V gene, CDR1 is SEHNR and CDR2 is FQNEAQ (reference sequence). For the CDR3, the DNA is TGTGCCAGCACCCCGAGGTGGGGGACCGGGGAGCTGTTTTTT. Its protein product is CASTPRWGTGELFF.

This clonotype was seen repeatedly, ten times or more. The V call is TRBV29-1, the J call TRBJ1-4; D is possibly TRBD1 (5 bases). The CDR3 totals 13 residues. The germline gives CDR1 SQVTM, CDR2 ANQGSEA. The ends were cut back, 7 bases at V and 5 bases at J, with 14 bases in the middle. The CDR3 sequence: CSGSRDSNEKLFF. The CDR3 nucleotides read TGCAGCGGCTCCAGGGACTCAAATGAAAAACTGTTTTTT.

This clonotype was detected many times. This chain uses TRBV29-1 with TRBJ2-7; 15 bases agree with TRBD2. The J segment lost 3 bases and the V segment lost 7 bases, leaving 19 bases of the junction unmatched. The V gene's germline CDR1 is SQVTM and CDR2 ANQGSEA. CDR3 length equals 19 residues. The CDR3 here is CSASNGTPGTSGRYYEQYF. DNA for the CDR3: TGCAGCGCCTCCAACGGGACGCCCGGGACTAGCGGGAGGTACTACGAGCAGTACTTC.

This clonotype was counted at least ten times. The rearrangement joins TRBV4-1 to TRBJ2-5, with 8 bases that match TRBD1. CDR1 is MGHRA, CDR2 YSYEKL, per germline. The CDR3 sequence is 15 residues long. V gave up 1 base and J gave up 5 bases; unmatched junction bases: 6. The CDR3 protein is CASSQGTGSIETQYF. In DNA form, the CDR3 reads TGCGCCAGCAGCCAAGGGACAGGGAGTATTGAGACCCAGTACTTC.

Ten or more counts support this clonotype. The chain couples TRBV9 to TRBJ1-2, with a weak D call TRBD1 (5 bases). The CDR3 is made up of 14 amino acids. CDR1 and CDR2 from the germline V gene are SGDLS and YYNGEE. Trimming left V 0 bases short and J 2 bases short, with 8 bases between. The CDR3 DNA is TGTGCCAGCAGCGTAGTGCAGGGAAACTATGGCTACACCTTC. It is translated as CASSVVQGNYGYTF.

This clonotype came up many times. The gene calls are TRBV6-5 and TRBJ1-5; 7 bases line up with TRBD1. CDR1 and CDR2 from the germline V gene are MNHEY and SVGAGI. V shed 5 bases, J shed 3 bases, and the junction held 10 bases outside the gene matches. The CDR3 length is 16 residues. This CDR3 is CASSPDRKLINQPQHF. As DNA, the CDR3 is TGTGCCAGCAGTCCGGACAGGAAACTAATCAATCAGCCCCAGCATTTT.

Ten or more counts support this clonotype. V gene TRBV7-9 combines with J gene TRBJ1-1, with TRBD1 matching 9 bases. The CDR3 length is 14 residues. CDR1 SEHNR and CDR2 FQNEAQ come from the germline V gene (reference sequence). The V segment lost 4 bases and the J segment 6 bases; nucleotides outside the gene matches: 6. The CDR3 nucleotides read TGTGCCAGCAGCTGGGACAGGGATGGACCTGAAGCTTTCTTT. Its protein is CASSWDRDGPEAFF.

Many counts were recorded for this clonotype. The V gene is TRBV5-8, the J gene TRBJ2-1, with 11 positions matching TRBD1. Germline trimming cut 4 bases from V and 5 bases from J; bases unmatched to any gene: 8. Germline CDR1 reads SGHTS; CDR2 reads YDEGEE. The CDR3 spans 16 residues. The CDR3 loop is CASSHGQGALDNEQFF. CDR3 sequence (DNA): TGTGCCAGCAGCCACGGACAGGGGGCGCTGGACAATGAGCAGTTCTTC.

In this sample, this clonotype turned up a few times. The CDR3 sequence: CASSPATRGREYGYTF. CDR3 nucleotides: TGTGCCAGCAGCCCGGCCACAAGGGGCCGCGAATATGGCTACACCTTC. This chain links TRBV7-6 with TRBJ1-2, with a tentative D call TRBD1 (5 bases). V was cut by 5 bases and J by 5 bases, with 21 bases left in between. This CDR3 is 16 amino acids long. Germline CDR1 and CDR2: SGHVS and FNYEAQ. Supplemented by reference TRBV7-6 and TRBJ1-2, the full variable domain reads GAGVSQSPRYKVTKRGQDVALRCDPISGHVSLYWYRQALGQGPEFLTYFNYEAQQDKSGLPNDRFSAERPEGSISTLTIQRTEQRDSAMYRCASSPATRGREYGYTFGSGTRLTVV.

This clonotype was observed at least ten times. The chain uses TRBV25-1 and TRBJ2-5; D may match TRBD1 or TRBD2 (6 bases each). The CDR3 contains 14 residues. V gave up 2 bases and J gave up 4 bases, with 11 bases separating them. CDR1 is MGHDK, CDR2 SYGVNS, per germline. As DNA, the CDR3 is TGTGCCAGCAGTGAAGAGGGGGGTGTAGAGACCCAGTACTTC. The encoded protein is CASSEEGGVETQYF. The entire variable domain, with the rest obtained from reference TRBV25-1 and TRBJ2-5, is as follows: EADIYQTPRYLVIGTGKKITLECSQTMGHDKMYWYQQDPGMELHLIHYSYGVNSTEKGDLSSESTVSRIRTEHFPLTLESARPSHTSQYLCASSEEGGVETQYFGPGTRLLVL.

This clonotype was picked up many times. This chain connects TRBV20-1 to TRBJ2-1; maybe TRBD2 (5 bases). The CDR3 covers 17 residues. Between the trimmed V and J ends, which lost 2 bases and 7 bases, there was a span of 24 bases. Per the germline V gene, CDR1 is DFQATT and CDR2 is SNEGSKA (reference sequence). The CDR3 DNA reads as TGCAGTGCTAGATCCCCCGGGTGGCGTGCTAGCAGGAATGAGCAGTTCTTC. Translated, it gives CSARSPGWRASRNEQFF.

Ten or more counts support this clonotype. This sequence joins TRBV5-1 and TRBJ2-3; D remains ambiguous. The CDR3 is 16 amino acids. Germline loops: CDR1 SGHRS, CDR2 YFSETQ. Trimming took 0 bases from V and 0 from J, leaving 11 bases between them. This CDR3 reads CASSLDSASSTDTQYF. The CDR3 DNA sequence: TGCGCCAGCAGCTTGGATTCGGCATCTAGCACAGATACGCAGTATTTT.